This is a list of T cell receptor beta chains from one sample in a study of response to subunit inactivated influenza vaccine. MiXCR, applied by TCRdb to the RT-PCR reads, yields one record per CDR3 protein. The profile covers a few hundred thousand distinct CDR3 sequences, with over 20% appearing a single time and about a tenth taken by the ten largest. The input for sequencing was PBMCs from blood, taken about 20 months after vaccination. The origin of the receptors is a man aged 45 to 70 who received an inactivated influenza vaccine. The CDR3 runs from the conserved cysteine through the conserved F or W. The order of the fields is J gene, V gene, CDR3 length, D gene, clone size, CDR3 DNA, CDR3 protein. The D gene is left open where the match is weak. Not every row has a clone size; where given, it reads once, few, many or a size class.

TRBJ1-4,TRBV18,14,TRBD1,NA,TGTGCCAGCTCACGACAGGGGATTAATGAAAAACTGTTTTTT,CASSRQGINEKLFF
TRBJ1-5,TRBV6-2/TRBV6-3,16,NA,NA,TGTGCCAGCAGTTACCAGGCAGGGCTGGGCAATCAGCCCCAGCATTTT,CASSYQAGLGNQPQHF
TRBJ2-3,TRBV20-1,12,NA,NA,TGCAGTGCTAGAGATTTCCGGGATACGCAGTATTTT,CSARDFRDTQYF
TRBJ1-5,TRBV6-5,15,NA,NA,TGTGCCAGCAGTTACGACGGAGGGTTTCATCAGCCCCAGCATTTT,CASSYDGGFHQPQHF
TRBJ2-3,TRBV5-1,12,NA,many,TGCGCCAGCAGTATAGCTTCAGATACGCAGTATTTT,CASSIASDTQYF
TRBJ1-3,TRBV20-1,16,TRBD1,NA,TGCAGTGCTAGAGATACAGGGGCCTTCTCTGGAAACACCATATATTTT,CSARDTGAFSGNTIYF
TRBJ1-6,TRBV18,15,NA,NA,TGTGCCAGCTCAGCCGACAGGTCCCAAGAATCACCCCTCCACTTT,CASSADRSQESPLHF
TRBJ2-7,TRBV29-1,12,NA,few,TGCAGCGTGTACAGGGGAGGGTACGAGCAGTACTTC,CSVYRGGYEQYF
TRBJ1-1,TRBV5-1,15,TRBD1,NA,TGCGCCAGCAGCTTGCAAGGGGGCGGGAACACTGAAGCTTTCTTT,CASSLQGGGNTEAFF
TRBJ2-4,TRBV2,13,NA,NA,TGTGCCAGCACTCCGAGTGGGCGAAACATTCAGTACTTC,CASTPSGRNIQYF
TRBJ1-2,TRBV4-3,14,NA,few,TGCGCCAGCAGCCAAGATCGCTGGGTTAGGGGCTACACCTTC,CASSQDRWVRGYTF
TRBJ1-5,TRBV30,13,NA,few,TGTGCCTGGAGTGCAGGGAACAATCAGCCCCAGCATTTT,CAWSAGNNQPQHF
TRBJ2-7,TRBV29-1,13,TRBD1,NA,TGCAGCGTTGAAGAGGGACAGGGATACGAGCAGTACTTC,CSVEEGQGYEQYF
TRBJ1-5,TRBV12-3/TRBV12-4,13,NA,few,TGTGCCAGCAGTTCCTTCATAAATCAGCCCCAGCATTTT,CASSSFINQPQHF